One and the same sample provided the 28 T cell receptor beta chains below, sequenced in a study of T cell repertoires in cytomegalovirus infection. In TCRdb, the reads were re-called with MiXCR into one record per CDR3 protein. The table shows over 25,000 distinct CDR3 sequences, with about a fifth occurring only once. No antigen has been identified for these receptors. The sequencing used CD8+ T cells from cultured PBMCs, collected from culture after CMV antigen stimulation. These TCRs come from a human donor in good health (CMV status not recorded). Some clones in this sample may be carry-over from other donors' samples.

J is TRBJ2-2 and V is TRBV7-2; 8 positions agree with TRBD1. The V segment lost 4 bases and the J segment 6 bases; nucleotides outside the gene matches: 19. Germline V gene data show CDR1 as SGHTA and CDR2 as FQGNSA. The CDR3 spans 19 residues. CDR3 sequence (DNA): TGTGCCAGCAGCTCGGACAGGGACGGGCTGGGATGGGGGCCCGGGGAGCTGTTTTTT. Protein sequence: CASSSDRDGLGWGPGELFF.

This clonotype was found many times. The V gene is TRBV7-2, the J gene TRBJ2-3; 13 bases are shared with TRBD2. This CDR3 comprises 15 residues. V lost 5 bases to trimming and J lost 4 bases; unmatched junction nucleotides: 3. The germline V gene has CDR1 SGHTA and CDR2 FQGNSA. In DNA form, the CDR3 reads TGTGCCAGCAGCCCGGGACTAGCGGGGTCAGATACGCAGTATTTT. Translation: CASSPGLAGSDTQYF. The variable domain in full, with the rest retrieved from reference TRBV7-2 and TRBJ2-3, is GAGVSQSPSNKVTEKGKDVELRCDPISGHTALYWYRQSLGQGLEFLIYFQGNSAPDKSGLPSDRFSAERTGGSVSTLTIQRTQQEDSAVYLCASSPGLAGSDTQYFGPGTRLTVL.

This clonotype was picked up a small number of times. The chain couples TRBV19 to TRBJ2-1; no reliable D call. Germline values: CDR1 LNHDA, CDR2 SQIVND (reference sequence). Trimming pared 3 bases from V and 4 bases from J, leaving 7 bases between. This CDR3 comprises 13 residues. The CDR3 spells CASSMGMYNEQFF. The CDR3 region has the DNA TGTGCCAGTAGTATGGGAATGTACAATGAGCAGTTCTTC.

This clonotype was found a few times. J is TRBJ2-2 and V is TRBV29-1; unclear D gene. The CDR3 is 14 residues long. Trimming took 1 base from V and 6 from J, leaving 12 bases between them. Looked up from germline, CDR1 is SQVTM and CDR2 is ANQGSEA. The CDR3 here is CSVEGPGVAGELFF. The CDR3 DNA follows: TGCAGCGTTGAAGGTCCTGGGGTGGCCGGGGAGCTGTTTTTT.

The rearrangement links TRBV7-8 to TRBJ2-2; D is ambiguous. The CDR3 has 13 amino acids. Per germline, CDR1 SGHVS and CDR2 FQNEAQ. With 5 bases removed from V and 5 bases from J, the gap between germline ends came to 9 bases. The CDR3 loop is CASSHHPTGELFF. In DNA form, the CDR3 reads TGTGCCAGCAGCCATCACCCAACCGGGGAGCTGTTTTTT.

This clonotype has only a few counts. The chain links TRBV27 to TRBJ1-4; D may be TRBD1 (6 bases). The CDR3 extends over 15 amino acids. The germline CDR1 and CDR2 sequences are MNHEY and SMNVEV (reference sequence). V lost 6 bases, J lost 4 bases, and 15 bases lay in between. CDR3: CASRPQGKLNEKLFF. The CDR3 DNA sequence: TGTGCCAGCAGGCCTCAGGGGAAGCTTAATGAAAAACTGTTTTTT.

There are a few counts of this clonotype. The chain uses TRBV6-1 and TRBJ1-5; D unresolved. Trimming removed 2 bases from V and 4 bases from J, with 9 bases in between. CDR3 length: 14 amino acids. CDR1 and CDR2 (germline): MNHNS, SASEGT. The CDR3 DNA sequence: TGTGCCAGCAGTGAATTAGGGCCAAATCAGCCCCAGCATTTT. Its protein product is CASSELGPNQPQHF.

This clonotype has more than one count but fewer than ten. The rearrangement joins TRBV7-9 to TRBJ2-1; 9 positions match TRBD1. This CDR3 is 16 amino acids long. Germline values: CDR1 SEHNR, CDR2 FQNEAQ (reference sequence). With 5 bases clipped from V and 5 bases from J, the junction kept 10 bases outside the gene matches. The CDR3: CASSPPQGANHNEQFF. As DNA, the CDR3 is TGTGCCAGCAGCCCACCACAGGGGGCTAATCACAATGAGCAGTTCTTC.

This chain links TRBV11-1 with TRBJ2-1, with 8 bases identical to TRBD2. Germline V gene lookup returns CDR1 SGHAT and CDR2 FQDESV (reference sequence). V lost 5 bases and J lost 7; bases outside the gene matches: 10. This CDR3 is built from 15 residues. Written as DNA, the CDR3 is TGTGCCAGCAGCCTCACTAGCGGCGAGGTGAATGAGCAGTTCTTC. It specifies CASSLTSGEVNEQFF.

V and J are TRBV2 and TRBJ2-5, with 8 bases lining up with TRBD1. V lost 2 bases to trimming and J lost 7 bases; unmatched junction nucleotides: 6. The CDR3 extends over 14 amino acids. Germline V gives CDR1 SNHLY, CDR2 FYNNEI. This CDR3 reads CASSERTGPWTQYF. In DNA form, the CDR3 reads TGTGCCAGCAGTGAACGGACAGGGCCCTGGACCCAGTACTTC.

The sample holds a few counts of this clonotype. The chain has TRBV24-1 and TRBJ2-7, with 9 bases that match TRBD1. Trimming at V came to 7 bases and at J to 5 bases, leaving 5 bases not matched to a gene. The germline CDR1 and CDR2 sequences are KGHDR and SFDVKD. This CDR3 contains 13 residues. The CDR3 is CATSRDRADEQYF. The CDR3 DNA reads as TGTGCCACCAGCCGGGACAGGGCGGACGAGCAGTACTTC.

There are a few counts of this clonotype. This chain uses TRBV3-1 with TRBJ1-2; tentative D call: TRBD1 (6 bases). Germline V gene lookup returns CDR1 LGHDT and CDR2 YNNKEL (reference sequence). Between the trimmed V and J ends, which lost 1 base and 2 bases, there was a span of 8 bases. The CDR3 covers 14 residues. The CDR3 DNA reads as TGTGCCAGCAGCCAAGGGCAGGGGAACTATGGCTACACCTTC. Translated: CASSQGQGNYGYTF.

CDR3 sequence (DNA): TGTGCCAGCAGTGAAGCGACGCGGGCCGGGGAGCTGTTTTTT. Protein product: CASSEATRAGELFF. This chain uses TRBV6-1 with TRBJ2-2, with a tentative D call TRBD2 (5 bases). CDR3 size: 14 residues. V was shortened by 0 bases and J by 6 bases, with 8 bases between the two germline ends. The germline V gene encodes CDR1 MNHNS and CDR2 SASEGT.

This clonotype qualifies as medium-sized. The chain carries TRBV28 and TRBJ2-1, with unresolved D. The CDR3 covers 14 residues. Trimming shortened V by 3 bases and J by 8 bases, and 14 bases separated the two germline ends. Germline values: CDR1 MDHEN, CDR2 SYDVKM. CDR3 region: CASSFAGSPHEQFF. The CDR3 DNA reads as TGTGCCAGCAGTTTTGCTGGCAGCCCACATGAGCAGTTCTTC. The variable domain in full, with the rest retrieved from reference TRBV28 and TRBJ2-1, is DVKVTQSSRYLVKRTGEKVFLECVQDMDHENMFWYRQDPGLGLRLIYFSYDVKMKEKGDIPEGYSVSREKKERFSLILESASTNQTSMYLCASSFAGSPHEQFFGPGTRLTVL.

The rearrangement links TRBV7-2 to TRBJ2-7; 7 nucleotides align to TRBD2. CDR3 length equals 18 residues. J lost 0 bases, V lost 3 bases, and 14 bases had no gene match. CDR1 and CDR2 from the germline V gene are SGHTA and FQGNSA. The CDR3 bases are TGTGCCAGCAGCTTGGGAGGGCGGTCGCGGGAGATCTCCTACGAGCAGTACTTC. Its translation: CASSLGGRSREISYEQYF.

This clonotype was detected only once. The rearrangement joins TRBV12-3 or TRBV12-4 to TRBJ2-1; TRBD2 agrees at 7 bases. With 5 bases clipped from V and 9 bases from J, the junction kept 10 bases outside the gene matches. The CDR3 sequence is 14 residues long. The CDR3 spells CASSRSGRESEQFF. DNA for the CDR3: TGTGCCAGCAGTAGGTCAGGGAGGGAAAGTGAGCAGTTCTTC.

The J gene is TRBJ2-7, the V gene TRBV7-9; TRBD1 matches at 11 bases. The CDR3 consists of 14 residues. Germline values: CDR1 SEHNR, CDR2 FQNEAQ (reference sequence). Trimming cost V 1 base and J 6 bases; bases outside gene matches: 2. CDR3 region: CASSLGTGGGEQYF. The CDR3 DNA sequence: TGTGCCAGCAGCTTAGGGACAGGGGGCGGCGAGCAGTACTTC.

In its sample, this clonotype was seen a few times. The chain carries TRBV13 and TRBJ1-2, with a weak D call TRBD1 (5 bases). V was clipped by 1 base and J by 2 bases, with 11 bases between them. Germline CDR1 reads PRHDT; CDR2 reads FYEKMQ (reference sequence). The CDR3 has 15 amino acids. CDR3 DNA sequence: TGTGCCAGCAGCTTAGACAGAGGGGAGAACTATGGCTACACCTTC. Translated, it gives CASSLDRGENYGYTF.

This clonotype has more than one count but fewer than ten. V is TRBV5-6 and J is TRBJ1-5, with a tentative D call TRBD1 (6 bases). The CDR3 is 16 amino acids. Germline CDR1 is SGHDT and CDR2 is YYEEEE. V lost 0 bases to trimming and J lost 1 base, with 11 bases between them. The CDR3 sequence: CASSLGRGTSNQPQHF. CDR3 DNA sequence: TGTGCCAGCAGCTTGGGTCGCGGGACAAGCAATCAGCCCCAGCATTTT. Full variable domain (remainder filled in from reference TRBV5-6 and TRBJ1-5): DAGVTQSPTHLIKTRGQQVTLRCSPKSGHDTVSWYQQALGQGPQFIFQYYEEEERQRGNFPDRFSGHQFPNYSSELNVNALLLGDSALYLCASSLGRGTSNQPQHFGDGTRLSIL.

This clonotype was seen only a few times. J is TRBJ2-7 and V is TRBV28; no clear D. Trimming removed 2 bases from V and 4 bases from J, with 15 bases in between. Looked up from germline, CDR1 is MDHEN and CDR2 is SYDVKM. CDR3 length: 15 amino acids. Here the CDR3 DNA reads TGTGCCAGCAGTTTACCCGCTGAGACAAATTACGAGCAGTACTTC. It yields the protein CASSLPAETNYEQYF.

The chain is built from TRBV3-1 and TRBJ2-5; D gene uncertain. Germline CDR1 LGHDT, CDR2 YNNKEL (reference sequence). The V gene lost 1 base and the J gene lost 2 bases, with 17 bases spanning the gap. The CDR3 totals 17 residues. Written as DNA, the CDR3 is TGTGCCAGCAGCCAAGCGAAAGTGCCTAGGTGGCAAGAGACCCAGTACTTC. Translated: CASSQAKVPRWQETQYF.

A few counts support this clonotype. This chain joins TRBV9 and TRBJ2-1; 13 positions agree with TRBD2. Looked up from germline, CDR1 is SGDLS and CDR2 is YYNGEE. There are 17 residues in the CDR3. Trimming cost V 0 bases and J 9 bases; bases outside gene matches: 9. CDR3 amino acids: CASSVATSGRARGEQFF. The CDR3 nucleotides read TGTGCCAGCAGCGTAGCAACTAGCGGGAGGGCCCGGGGTGAGCAGTTCTTC.

This clonotype turned up a few times. The chain couples TRBV9 to TRBJ2-7; a weak D match, TRBD1 (6 bases). V lost 3 bases and J lost 4, with 14 bases in between. The CDR3 is 14 amino acids. The germline V gene has CDR1 SGDLS and CDR2 YYNGEE. In DNA, the CDR3 is TGTGCCAGCAGCGCAGGGGCCTCTGGGTACGAGCAGTACTTC. Encoded protein: CASSAGASGYEQYF.

This clonotype was counted only a few times. The V call is TRBV4-1, the J call TRBJ2-7; TRBD1 might be the D (5 bases). The length of the CDR3 is 16 residues. Germline V gene data show CDR1 as MGHRA and CDR2 as YSYEKL. V lost 0 bases and J lost 0, with 12 bases in between. This CDR3 reads CASSQERGSSSYEQYF. Here the CDR3 DNA reads TGCGCCAGCAGCCAAGAAAGGGGCTCTAGCTCCTACGAGCAGTACTTC.

This clonotype has ten or more counts. The chain links TRBV5-4 to TRBJ2-7; unclear D gene. Germline values: CDR1 SGHNT, CDR2 YYREEE (reference sequence). V lost 0 bases and J lost 2, with 9 bases in between. There are 14 residues in the CDR3. The CDR3 DNA follows: TGTGCCAGCAGCTTGGATCGACAAACCTACGAGCAGTACTTC. Amino acids: CASSLDRQTYEQYF.

This clonotype was observed a handful of times. This chain's CDR3 is CSAKERQMVSYEQYF. The CDR3 DNA is TGCAGTGCGAAAGAACGACAGATGGTTTCCTACGAGCAGTACTTC. V and J are TRBV20-1 and TRBJ2-7, with D perhaps matching TRBD1 (5 bases). V was trimmed by 6 bases and J by 1 base, leaving 19 bases between them. CDR1 and CDR2 (germline): DFQATT, SNEGSKA (reference sequence). The CDR3 has 15 amino acids.

This clonotype was picked up a small number of times. Here the CDR3 DNA reads TGTGCCAGCAGCTTAATCGGGGTCCCCTACAATGAGCAGTTCTTC. This sequence encodes CASSLIGVPYNEQFF. The chain recombines TRBV7-2 with TRBJ2-1; D is perhaps TRBD2 (5 bases). Germline CDR1 SGHTA, CDR2 FQGNSA. V lost 2 bases, J lost 2 bases, and 10 bases lay in between. The CDR3 has 15 amino acids. Using reference TRBV7-2 and TRBJ2-1 for the parts outside the CDR3, the full variable domain is GAGVSQSPSNKVTEKGKDVELRCDPISGHTALYWYRQSLGQGLEFLIYFQGNSAPDKSGLPSDRFSAERTGGSVSTLTIQRTQQEDSAVYLCASSLIGVPYNEQFFGPGTRLTVL.

V usage is TRBV7-6 and J usage is TRBJ1-1; a weak D match, TRBD1 (6 bases). The germline V gene has CDR1 SGHVS and CDR2 FNYEAQ. Between the trimmed V and J ends, which lost 5 bases and 4 bases, there was a span of 20 bases. The CDR3 totals 16 residues. CDR3 protein: CASSPRGLSLGTEAFF. DNA of the CDR3: TGTGCCAGCAGCCCACGGGGGCTTTCGTTGGGCACTGAAGCTTTCTTT.